A single sample gave rise to the 30 T cell receptor beta chains below, sequenced in a study of spatial heterogeneity in lung cancer. Findings and limits, study-wide: The study found that expanded intratumoral alpha and beta TCR counts tracked tumor mutation counts.

The time point is: sample taken at primary tumor resection. TCRdb independently ran MiXCR on the 5' RACE reads; one entry per CDR3 protein. Of about 10,000 distinct CDR3 sequences in the sample, roughly half were seen once. Their recognized antigens are unknown. The input for sequencing was lung tumor tissue, taken at surgery. The receptors originated from a female donor with early-stage non-small cell lung cancer.

This clonotype is classed as hyperexpanded. For a library built for alpha chains, this beta chain is a stray read; little rests on its size. The V and J genes are TRBV4-2 and TRBJ2-5; D not resolved. The CDR3 has 15 residues. V was trimmed by 0 bases and J by 3 bases, leaving 11 bases between them. Germline V gene lookup returns CDR1 LGHNA and CDR2 YNFKEQ. The CDR3 DNA follows: TGTGCCAGCAGCCAAGATTCTAACATAGAAGAGACCCAGTACTTC. It specifies CASSQDSNIEETQYF.

In the case of this clonotype: This beta chain is a stray read from a library made for alpha chains; its abundance is not meaningful. The chain uses TRBV27 and TRBJ2-3, with D perhaps TRBD2 (5 bases). V was trimmed by 7 bases and J by 2 bases, leaving 25 bases between them. The CDR3 is 18 residues long. Looked up from germline, CDR1 is MNHEY and CDR2 is SMNVEV (reference sequence). CDR3 region: CASTPLNLGGRITDTQYF. The CDR3 DNA reads as TGTGCCAGCACCCCCCTGAATCTAGGCGGGCGAATCACAGATACGCAGTATTTT.

This clonotype has only a few counts. Since it is a stray read in a library aimed at alpha chains, this beta chain has a size that is not meaningful. The chain has TRBV13 and TRBJ2-7, with D possibly being TRBD1 or TRBD2 (5 bases each). The CDR3 has 13 residues. CDR1 and CDR2 from the germline V gene are PRHDT and FYEKMQ (reference sequence). V shed 3 bases and J shed 2 bases, with 8 bases lying between them. The CDR3 nucleotides read TGTGCCAGCAGCTTGAAGGGACCCTACGAGCAGTACTTC. This gives the protein CASSLKGPYEQYF.

Concerning this clonotype itself: This beta chain appears as a stray read in a library generated for alpha chains; its size is not informative. This sequence joins TRBV29-1 and TRBJ2-1; 7 nucleotides line up with TRBD1. The CDR3 has 13 residues. Germline V gene lookup returns CDR1 SQVTM and CDR2 ANQGSEA. The CDR3 sequence: CSATGVSYNEQFF. For the CDR3, the DNA is TGCAGTGCTACAGGGGTCTCCTACAATGAGCAGTTCTTC.

Comments on this clonotype: Little can be read into the size of this beta chain, an off-target read in a library designed for alpha chains. The chain carries TRBV5-6 and TRBJ1-4; D gene ambiguous. The germline V and J ends were trimmed by 5 bases and 7 bases, with 12 bases remaining between them. The CDR3 is 13 amino acids. In germline, CDR1 is SGHDT, CDR2 YYEEEE. The DNA of the CDR3 is TGTGCCAGCAGATTTGCCGGTGGTGAAAAACTGTTTTTT. Protein product: CASRFAGGEKLFF.

Concerning this clonotype: The library was built for alpha chains, so this beta chain is an off-target read and its size means little. V is TRBV25-1 and J is TRBJ2-1; no reliable D call. Germline CDR1 is MGHDK and CDR2 is SYGVNS. There are 11 residues in the CDR3. Trimming took off 7 bases at V and 4 bases at J, with 5 bases between the two ends. In DNA form, the CDR3 reads TGTGCCAGCAATAGTTACAATGAGCAGTTCTTC. It yields the protein CASNSYNEQFF.

For this clonotype: Since the library was made to target alpha chains, this beta chain is a stray read and its abundance is not meaningful. The rearrangement joins TRBV3-1 to TRBJ1-6; no definite D call. Germline V gene sequence: CDR1 LGHDT, CDR2 YNNKEL (reference sequence). Trimming removed 3 bases from V and 7 bases from J, with 7 bases in between. The CDR3 is 13 amino acids. The DNA for the CDR3 is TGTGCCAGCAGCCAGGGCGGAAATTCACCCCTCCACTTT. Translation: CASSQGGNSPLHF.

Of note for this clonotype: This beta chain is a stray sequence in a library constructed for alpha chains; its clone size is not meaningful. The chain has TRBV19 and TRBJ2-1; no clear D. This CDR3 is built from 12 residues. V was pared by 5 bases and J by 8 bases, with 10 bases between. Germline assignment: CDR1 LNHDA and CDR2 SQIVND (reference sequence). Here the CDR3 reads CASSPGGYEQFF. The DNA of the CDR3 is TGTGCCAGTAGTCCCGGTGGGTATGAGCAGTTCTTC. Full variable domain (missing parts from reference TRBV19 and TRBJ2-1): DGGITQSPKYLFRKEGQNVTLSCEQNLNHDAMYWYRQDPGQGLRLIYYSQIVNDFQKGDIAEGYSVSREKKESFPLTVTSAQKNPTAFYLCASSPGGYEQFFGPGTRLTVL.

This clonotype was seen only a few times. For a library built for alpha chains, this beta chain is a stray read; little rests on its size. This chain joins TRBV7-2 and TRBJ2-5; TRBD2 is a possible D gene (5 bases). The germline V and J ends were trimmed by 3 bases and 5 bases, with 13 bases remaining between them. Per germline, CDR1 SGHTA and CDR2 FQGNSA. The CDR3 sequence is 14 residues long. CDR3 sequence (DNA): TGTGCCAGCAGCTTTGGTGGGTCGGGGGAGACCCAGTACTTC. Its protein is CASSFGGSGETQYF.

On this clonotype itself: This beta chain is a stray sequence in a library constructed for alpha chains; its clone size is not meaningful. The chain couples TRBV9 to TRBJ2-7; D remains unclear. Germline V lookup: CDR1 SGDLS, CDR2 YYNGEE. This CDR3 spans 15 amino acids. V was clipped by 0 bases and J by 0 bases, with 10 bases between them. The CDR3 region is CASSVGLQSSYEQYF. The CDR3 DNA sequence: TGTGCCAGCAGCGTAGGCCTACAGAGCTCCTACGAGCAGTACTTC. The variable domain in full, with the rest retrieved from reference TRBV9 and TRBJ2-7, is DSGVTQTPKHLITATGQRVTLRCSPRSGDLSVYWYQQSLDQGLQFLIQYYNGEERAKGNILERFSAQQFPDLHSELNLSSLELGDSALYFCASSVGLQSSYEQYFGPGTRLTVT.

This clonotype was counted a few times. The library was designed around alpha chains, so this beta chain is a stray read whose abundance carries little weight. The chain is built from TRBV5-1 and TRBJ1-4; D is perhaps TRBD1 (6 bases). The CDR3 sequence is 15 residues long. The V gene lost 4 bases and the J gene lost 3 bases, with 13 bases spanning the gap. Germline V gives CDR1 SGHRS, CDR2 YFSETQ. CDR3 in amino acids: CASSLEGGPNEKLFF. In DNA form, the CDR3 reads TGCGCCAGCAGCCTCGAAGGGGGGCCTAATGAAAAACTGTTTTTT.

Note on this clonotype: In a library made to pick up alpha chains, this beta chain is a stray read with a size that means little. The V call is TRBV5-6, the J call TRBJ2-3; D perhaps matches TRBD1 (5 bases). V lost 2 bases to trimming and J lost 3 bases, with 13 bases between them. This CDR3 spans 15 amino acids. Germline lookup yields CDR1 SGHDT and CDR2 YYEEEE. CDR3: CASSLNWAGTDTQYF. The CDR3 DNA reads as TGTGCCAGCAGCTTAAACTGGGCAGGGACAGATACGCAGTATTTT.

This clonotype is medium-sized. This beta chain appears as a stray read in a library generated for alpha chains; its size is not informative. The chain employs TRBV7-2 and TRBJ2-3; 13 nucleotides match TRBD2. CDR3 length: 16 amino acids. Germline V gene lookup returns CDR1 SGHTA and CDR2 FQGNSA. V shed 3 bases and J 6 bases; nucleotides not matched to a gene: 6. This chain's CDR3 is CASSFTSGGARDTQYF. For the CDR3, the DNA is TGTGCCAGCAGCTTTACTAGCGGGGGGGCGAGGGATACGCAGTATTTT.

Turning to this clonotype: This beta chain is a stray read from a library made for alpha chains; its abundance is not meaningful. The chain joins TRBV7-2 to TRBJ1-1, with D possibly matching TRBD1 (5 bases). The V end lost 5 bases, the J end lost 5 bases, and 18 bases lay between the germline ends. Germline CDR1 reads SGHTA; CDR2 reads FQGNSA. This CDR3 comprises 15 residues. CDR3 protein: CASSPRGGVGTEAFF. The CDR3 nucleotides read TGTGCCAGCAGCCCCCGCGGGGGGGTAGGGACTGAAGCTTTCTTT.

With respect to this clonotype: This beta chain appears as a stray read in a library generated for alpha chains; its size is not informative. The rearrangement links TRBV15 to TRBJ2-1, with TRBD1 as a possible D gene (6 bases). Looked up from germline, CDR1 is LNHNV and CDR2 is YYDKDF (reference sequence). Trimming shortened V by 3 bases and J by 5 bases, and 14 bases separated the two germline ends. CDR3 length equals 15 residues. The CDR3 spells CATSSGQSYDNEQFF. DNA for the CDR3: TGTGCCACCAGCAGTGGACAGTCTTATGACAATGAGCAGTTCTTC.

On this clonotype: This beta chain slipped into a library made for alpha chains as a stray read, so its size is not meaningful. J is TRBJ1-1 and V is TRBV6-2 or TRBV6-3; no clear D. The CDR3 is 14 residues long. Between the trimmed V and J ends, which lost 8 bases and 0 bases, there was a span of 13 bases. CDR1 is MNHEY, CDR2 SVGEGT, per germline. The CDR3 DNA follows: TGTGCCAGCGGCGGGGAAATTATGAACACTGAAGCTTTCTTT. Encoded protein: CASGGEIMNTEAFF.

This clonotype was observed a few times. Found in a library prepared for alpha chains, this beta chain is an off-target read, and its abundance has little meaning. This chain joins TRBV4-2 and TRBJ1-2; 8 nucleotides line up with TRBD1. The germline CDR1 and CDR2 sequences are LGHNA and YNFKEQ. The CDR3 consists of 16 residues. V was clipped by 0 bases and J by 8 bases; unmatched bases: 11. The CDR3 nucleotides read TGTGCCAGCAGCCAAGATCACCCGGACAGGGAGGGCGGCTACACCTTC. The encoded protein is CASSQDHPDREGGYTF.

As regards this clonotype: This beta chain is a stray sequence in a library constructed for alpha chains; its clone size is not meaningful. The gene calls are TRBV20-1 and TRBJ2-5; TRBD2 aligns across 12 bases. There are 16 residues in the CDR3. Per the germline V gene, CDR1 is DFQATT and CDR2 is SNEGSKA (reference sequence). J lost 5 bases, V lost 3 bases, and 10 bases had no gene match. The CDR3 region is CSARKRLAGARETQYF. DNA for the CDR3: TGCAGTGCTAGGAAGAGACTAGCGGGGGCCCGGGAGACCCAGTACTTC.

This clonotype was detected only a few times. The library was designed around alpha chains, so this beta chain is a stray read whose abundance carries little weight. J is TRBJ2-7 and V is TRBV5-1, with D perhaps assigned TRBD1 or TRBD2 (5 bases each). The CDR3 loop spans 13 amino acids. Germline CDR1 reads SGHRS; CDR2 reads YFSETQ. The V gene lost 2 bases and the J gene lost 4 bases, with 10 bases spanning the gap. The CDR3 coding sequence is TGCGCCAGCAGCTTAGAGGGGCAGTACGAGCAGTACTTC. Translating gives CASSLEGQYEQYF.

By its share, this clonotype is medium-sized. As an off-target read in a library built for alpha chains, this beta chain has a frequency of little significance. The chain uses TRBV5-1 and TRBJ1-1; D is perhaps TRBD1 (5 bases). CDR3 length: 15 residues. Germline values: CDR1 SGHRS, CDR2 YFSETQ. Deletions cut 0 bases from V and 3 bases from J, with 12 bases between. CDR3 residues: CASSLESGTYTEAFF. The CDR3 DNA sequence: TGCGCCAGCAGCTTGGAGAGTGGGACGTACACTGAAGCTTTCTTT. Supplemented by reference TRBV5-1 and TRBJ1-1, the full variable domain reads KAGVTQTPRYLIKTRGQQVTLSCSPISGHRSVSWYQQTPGQGLQFLFEYFSETQRNKGNFPGRFSGRQFSNSRSEMNVSTLELGDSALYLCASSLESGTYTEAFFGQGTRLTVV.

This clonotype is judged medium-sized (0.01 to 0.1%). Because the library targeted alpha chains, this beta chain is an off-target read whose size means little. This CDR3 reads CASSSPNAQGRTQYF. The CDR3 nucleotides are TGTGCCAGCAGCTCGCCAAACGCACAGGGACGAACGCAGTATTTT. This chain uses TRBV9 with TRBJ2-3; tentatively, D is TRBD1 (6 bases). Germline V gene lookup returns CDR1 SGDLS and CDR2 YYNGEE. V was pared by 4 bases and J by 9 bases, with 21 bases between. The CDR3 consists of 15 residues.

This clonotype came up a few times. The size of this beta chain means little, since it is a stray read in a library made for alpha chains. The chain joins TRBV5-4 to TRBJ2-2; D ambiguous. The length of the CDR3 is 12 residues. Germline V gene data show CDR1 as SGHNT and CDR2 as YYREEE (reference sequence). V was cut by 4 bases and J by 8 bases, with 9 bases left in between. The CDR3 DNA is TGTGCCAGCAGCCCGGTCGGAGGGGAGCTGTTTTTT. Amino acids: CASSPVGGELFF. Based on the CDR3 plus reference TRBV5-4 and TRBJ2-2, the full variable domain is ETGVTQSPTHLIKTRGQQVTLRCSSQSGHNTVSWYQQALGQGPQFIFQYYREEENGRGNFPPRFSGLQFPNYSSELNVNALELDDSALYLCASSPVGGELFFGEGSRLTVL.

A word on this clonotype: This beta chain appears as a stray read in a library generated for alpha chains; its size is not informative. V is TRBV20-1 and J is TRBJ2-3, with 7 bases identical to TRBD2. Looked up from germline, CDR1 is DFQATT and CDR2 is SNEGSKA (reference sequence). The CDR3 runs to 16 residues. J was trimmed by 1 base and V by 3 bases; bases with no gene match: 10. CDR3 region: CSASQARGGGTDTQYF. The CDR3 coding sequence is TGCAGTGCTAGTCAGGCTCGCGGGGGTGGCACAGATACGCAGTATTTT.

Turning to this clonotype: The library was built for alpha chains, so this beta chain is an off-target read and its size means little. This chain joins TRBV7-2 and TRBJ2-1, with 8 bases matching TRBD1. Germline trimming cut 1 base from V and 15 bases from J; bases unmatched to any gene: 8. CDR1 SGHTA and CDR2 FQGNSA come from the germline V gene. The CDR3 has 13 residues. The CDR3 nucleotides are TGTGCCAGCAGCTTAGACCCCGGGACAGGCGGGTTCTTC. It specifies CASSLDPGTGGFF.

Comment on this clonotype: In a library made to pick up alpha chains, this beta chain is a stray read with a size that means little. V and J are TRBV18 and TRBJ1-1; 12 nucleotides match TRBD1. Trimming at V came to 3 bases and at J to 9 bases, leaving 5 bases not matched to a gene. CDR3 length equals 14 residues. Per the germline V gene, CDR1 is KGHSH and CDR2 is LQKENI. CDR3 region: CASSPPGQGAKAFF. The CDR3 DNA sequence: TGTGCCAGCTCACCTCCGGGACAGGGGGCGAAAGCTTTCTTT.

Details on this clonotype: A library made for alpha chains picked up this beta chain off target, so its size means little. The rearrangement joins TRBV20-1 to TRBJ2-7, with D possibly being TRBD1 or TRBD2 (5 bases each). The germline V gene encodes CDR1 DFQATT and CDR2 SNEGSKA (reference sequence). V shed 3 bases and J shed 6 bases, with 18 bases lying between them. The CDR3 consists of 14 residues. As DNA, the CDR3 is TGCAGTGCTAGTTCCGGGACCCAAAGGGTCGAGCAGTACTTC. Translated: CSASSGTQRVEQYF.

Only a few counts were recorded for this clonotype. This beta chain is a stray sequence in a library constructed for alpha chains; its clone size is not meaningful. V gene TRBV29-1 combines with J gene TRBJ1-2, with a possible D match to TRBD1 (5 bases). This CDR3 spans 14 amino acids. V was clipped by 5 bases and J by 2 bases, with 15 bases between them. The V gene's germline CDR1 is SQVTM and CDR2 ANQGSEA. Here the CDR3 DNA reads TGCAGCGTTAAGTTTGGGCAGGGCAACTATGGCTACACCTTC. Amino acid sequence: CSVKFGQGNYGYTF.

This clonotype has only a few counts. A library made for alpha chains picked up this beta chain off target, so its size means little. The chain employs TRBV27 and TRBJ2-2; 7 bases line up with TRBD1. Germline V gene data show CDR1 as MNHEY and CDR2 as SMNVEV (reference sequence). The CDR3 contains 17 residues. V lost 4 bases to trimming and J lost 3 bases; unmatched junction nucleotides: 11. The CDR3 bases are TGTGCCAGCAGTTCAGGGGGAACTCGGGGAGACACCGGGGAGCTGTTTTTT. Residues: CASSSGGTRGDTGELFF.

For this clonotype: Since the library was made to target alpha chains, this beta chain is a stray read and its abundance is not meaningful. The gene calls are TRBV12-3 or TRBV12-4 and TRBJ2-7; the match to TRBD1 covers 9 bases. There are 17 residues in the CDR3. V shed 0 bases, J shed 1 base, and the junction held 7 bases outside the gene matches. In DNA, the CDR3 is TGTGCCAGCAGTTTAGCGCTAGGGACAGGGCTTTCCTACGAGCAGTACTTC. Translated: CASSLALGTGLSYEQYF.

This clonotype rates as large. In a library made to pick up alpha chains, this beta chain is a stray read with a size that means little. The rearrangement links TRBV29-1 to TRBJ2-4, with 9 bases aligning to TRBD1. The germline gives CDR1 SQVTM, CDR2 ANQGSEA. V was clipped by 6 bases and J by 0 bases; unmatched bases: 9. The CDR3 contains 16 residues. The chain's CDR3 is CSVRTGGGLAKNIQYF. The CDR3 nucleotides read TGCAGCGTGCGTACAGGGGGCGGCCTAGCCAAAAACATTCAGTACTTC. Variable domain in full (rest from reference TRBV29-1 and TRBJ2-4): SAVISQKPSRDICQRGTSLTIQCQVDSQVTMMFWYRQQPGQSLTLIATANQGSEATYESGFVIDKFPISRPNLTFSTLTVSNMSPEDSSIYLCSVRTGGGLAKNIQYFGAGTRLSVL.